This TCR beta chain was identified in a study of CD8 T cells in Susac syndrome. Peripheral blood CD8+ and CD4+ T cells were profiled by TCR beta sequencing. Each multiple sclerosis control was a treatment-naive patient with relapsing-remitting disease that was either stable or active. TEMRA cells were FACS-enriched, unlike CD8+ and CD4+ T cells, which were negatively isolated. An input of about 0.5 to 1 ug of RNA was subjected to reverse transcription using random hexamers. Amplification of TCR beta CDR3 used immunoSEQ multiplex PCR across 54 Vbeta and 13 Jbeta. MiXCR was run by TCRdb on the immunoSEQ multiplex PCR reads, yielding one entry per CDR3 protein. The sample has roughly 300,000 distinct CDR3 sequences, 70% to 90% seen once. The sequence came from a human donor with multiple sclerosis. The sequenced material came from CD8+ T cells from PBMCs.

The CDR3 sequence: CASSYYRDSYEQYF. In DNA form, the CDR3 reads TGTGCCAGCAGTTACTACCGGGACAGCTACGAGCAGTACTTC. The V gene is TRBV6-5, the J gene TRBJ2-7, with TRBD1 matching over 7 bases. V shed 1 base, J shed 3 bases, and the junction held 3 bases outside the gene matches. The germline V gene has CDR1 MNHEY and CDR2 SVGAGI. The CDR3 loop spans 14 amino acids.